Sequencing of this TCR beta chain was carried out in a study of control samples from healthy donors and cancer patients. TCRdb keeps only in-frame clones here, not all; method: immunoSEQ multiplex PCR. The sample yields roughly 180,000 clones, about 93% seen once. The length of the CDR3 is 11 residues. V lost 4 bases to trimming and J lost 3 bases, with 6 bases between them. Per germline, CDR1 DFQATT and CDR2 SNEGSKA (reference sequence). The gene calls are TRBV20-1 and TRBJ1-1, with D possibly being TRBD1 (5 bases). The source of this sequence is a woman aged 55 to 70 in good health. The sample taken for sequencing was blood. CDR3 nucleotides: TGCAGTGCTACAGGGTACACTGAAGCTTTCTTT. It is translated as CSATGYTEAFF.